The sequence of this T cell receptor (beta chain) was determined in a study of CD8+ T cells in alopecia areata. The sequencing template was cDNA reverse transcribed from extracted RNA. Generated by immunoSEQ multiplex PCR, the TCRdb table keeps only in-frame clones and is missing some. In the table there are about 190,000 clones, more than 55% of which are singletons. Study-level findings and limits: Normal skin contains resident alphabeta T cells, and these are also sequenced in scalp samples. Both scalp clonality and the expanded CD8+ clones among the top 100 showed a significant decrease with tofacitinib.

About this clone itself: Its target is not known.

Noted treatment: oral pan-JAK inhibitor, 5-10 mg twice daily. T lymphocytes (CD4+ and CD8+) were sorted from PBMCs. Source: CD4+ T cells sorted from blood, taken at week 4, from a patient treated with tofacitinib. The receptor comes from a human donor with alopecia areata.

The CDR3 sequence is CASSGMGNTEAFF. The CDR3 coding sequence is TGCGCCAGCAGCGGGATGGGGAACACTGAAGCTTTCTTT. The chain recombines TRBV5-1 with TRBJ1-1; no firm D call. This CDR3 has 13 amino acids. The V gene lost 4 bases and the J gene lost 1 base, with 8 bases spanning the gap. Germline V gene lookup returns CDR1 SGHRS and CDR2 YFSETQ.